This T cell receptor beta chain emerged from a study of blood T cell repertoires in COVID-19. CDR1 and CDR2 from the germline V gene are LGHDT and YNNKEL (reference sequence). The CDR3 loop spans 15 amino acids. Trimming took 2 bases from V and 6 from J, leaving 11 bases between them. This clone has just one count. Sequenced by immunoSEQ multiplex PCR; TCRdb stores in-frame clones only, minus some. The top ten hold about 4.3% of the sample, which has about 98,000 clones, 70% to 90% seen once. This sequence was found in a man aged 55 to 70 with acute or convalescent COVID-19. This chain connects TRBV3-1 (or the pseudogene TRBV3-2) to TRBJ1-6; D is perhaps TRBD1 (6 bases). What was sequenced was peripheral blood. The CDR3, as DNA: TGTGCCAGCAGCCAACAACAGGGACCTAATTCACCCCTCCACTTT. Amino acids: CASSQQQGPNSPLHF.